Shown below are 23 T cell receptor beta chains from a single sample sequenced in a study of shared T cell receptors in the human thymus. Profiled with immunoSEQ multiplex PCR; TCRdb holds only in-frame clones, not every one. The sample shows hundreds of thousands of clones, more than 75% of them seen only once. The same data also went into a second study, on human thymus T cells.

Sequences were obtained from thymocytes. These receptor sequences come from a boy under three years old with a congenital heart defect.

A few counts support this clone. The V and J genes are TRBV12-5 and TRBJ2-3, with D perhaps TRBD1 (5 bases). CDR3 length: 18 residues. The germline gives CDR1 LGHNT, CDR2 FRNRAP. V lost 3 bases and J 0 bases, leaving 19 bases between the germline ends. This CDR3 reads CASGFKGAGMWSTDTQYF. The CDR3 DNA reads TGTGCTAGTGGTTTTAAAGGCGCAGGGATGTGGAGCACAGATACGCAGTATTTT.

V gene TRBV4-2 combines with J gene TRBJ2-3, with 7 bases aligning to TRBD2. This CDR3 spans 16 amino acids. Trimming removed 0 bases from V and 5 bases from J; junction bases left unmatched: 8. Per germline, CDR1 LGHNA and CDR2 YNFKEQ. This chain's CDR3 is CASSQEGGGPIDTQYF. In nucleotides, the CDR3 is TGTGCCAGCAGCCAAGAGGGGGGAGGGCCTATAGATACGCAGTATTTT.

The CDR3 spells CASSLIFPVGESNQPQHF. The CDR3 DNA reads TGTGCCAGCAGTTTAATATTCCCGGTAGGGGAAAGCAATCAGCCCCAGCATTTT. The chain joins TRBV27 to TRBJ1-5; TRBD1 is a possible D gene (5 bases). V lost 2 bases to trimming and J lost 1 base, with 18 bases between them. The CDR3 has 18 amino acids. The germline gives CDR1 MNHEY, CDR2 SMNVEV (reference sequence).

The chain's CDR3 is CASSFLTAGGPQETQYF. The CDR3 DNA is TGTGCCAGCAGTTTCCTCACAGCGGGAGGTCCACAAGAGACCCAGTACTTC. This chain links TRBV27 with TRBJ2-5, with 9 bases that match TRBD2. This CDR3 is built from 17 residues. V was clipped by 3 bases and J by 2 bases; unmatched bases: 10. Germline loops: CDR1 MNHEY, CDR2 SMNVEV (reference sequence).

The chain combines TRBV5-4 with TRBJ2-7; 12 bases are shared with TRBD2. The CDR3 sequence is 18 residues long. The V gene's germline CDR1 is SGHNT and CDR2 YYREEE (reference sequence). Unmatched junction bases numbered 10, after V lost 0 bases and J lost 3 bases. The CDR3 spells CASSLALAGGHIGYEQYF. CDR3 nucleotides: TGTGCCAGCAGCTTGGCCCTAGCGGGAGGGCACATTGGCTACGAGCAGTACTTC.

The sample holds one count of this clone. As DNA, the CDR3 is TGCGCCAGCAGCTTTCAGGTACAGGCTAACACCGGGGAGCTGTTTTTT. This translates into CASSFQVQANTGELFF. The rearrangement uses TRBV4-3 and TRBJ2-2; D might be TRBD1 (5 bases). CDR1 and CDR2 from the germline V gene are LGHNA and YSLEER. Trimming removed 5 bases at V and 2 bases at J, with 15 bases between. This CDR3 is 16 amino acids long.

The V gene is TRBV18, the J gene TRBJ2-7, with TRBD2 as a possible D gene (5 bases). This CDR3 comprises 14 residues. From germline, CDR1 is KGHSH and CDR2 LQKENI. The V gene lost 3 bases and the J gene lost 4 bases, with 13 bases spanning the gap. CDR3 in DNA: TGTGCCAGCTCACCCGGGCTAGCTGGTTACGAGCAGTACTTC. Its translation: CASSPGLAGYEQYF.

V gene TRBV5-1 combines with J gene TRBJ2-7; D gene unclear. Germline V lookup: CDR1 SGHRS, CDR2 YFSETQ. The ends were cut back, 5 bases at V and 3 bases at J, with 15 bases in the middle. This CDR3 comprises 14 residues. CDR3 bases: TGCGCCAGCAGAAGGTGGCGTGACAACTACGAGCAGTACTTC. It codes for CASRRWRDNYEQYF.

This chain connects TRBV25-1 to TRBJ1-1, with 9 positions matching TRBD1. The CDR3 totals 18 residues. V trimming: 3 bases; J trimming: 0 bases; junction bases outside the gene matches: 11. Germline loops: CDR1 MGHDK, CDR2 SYGVNS. The CDR3 sequence is CASSDLPGTGRMNTEAFF. The CDR3 coding sequence is TGTGCCAGCAGTGATCTCCCCGGGACAGGGCGCATGAACACTGAAGCTTTCTTT.

The V call is TRBV11-2, the J call TRBJ1-1, with no clear D. This CDR3 has 14 amino acids. V lost 5 bases and J 2 bases, leaving 12 bases between the germline ends. Germline V gene sequence: CDR1 SGHAT, CDR2 FQNNGV. The chain's CDR3 is CASSGYVTNTEAFF. CDR3 nucleotides: TGTGCCAGCAGCGGTTACGTGACTAACACTGAAGCTTTCTTT.

V usage is TRBV12-5 and J usage is TRBJ2-5; D is perhaps TRBD1 (6 bases). The V end was cut by 0 bases, the J end by 3 bases, with 11 bases between. Germline loops: CDR1 LGHNT, CDR2 FRNRAP. CDR3 size: 15 residues. CDR3 sequence reads: CASGLVQGREETQYF. The CDR3 DNA is TGTGCTAGTGGTTTGGTACAGGGTAGAGAAGAGACCCAGTACTTC.

The chain is built from TRBV18 and TRBJ2-3; D possibly corresponds to TRBD2 (5 bases). This CDR3 has 15 residues. The germline V and J ends were trimmed by 1 base and 2 bases, with 10 bases remaining between them. Germline-derived CDR1 and CDR2 are KGHSH and LQKENI. CDR3 nucleotides: TGTGCCAGCTCACCACGGACTCCCGTCACAGATACGCAGTATTTT. Encoded protein: CASSPRTPVTDTQYF. Drawing the rest from reference TRBV18 and TRBJ2-3, the complete variable domain is NAGVMQNPRHLVRRRGQEARLRCSPMKGHSHVYWYRQLPEEGLKFMVYLQKENIIDESGMPKERFSAEFPKEGPSILRIQQVVRGDSAAYFCASSPRTPVTDTQYFGPGTRLTVL.

The genes are TRBV11-1 and TRBJ2-5, with 15 bases matching TRBD2. Per the germline V gene, CDR1 is SGHAT and CDR2 is FQDESV (reference sequence). This CDR3 contains 16 residues. With V trimmed by 4 bases and J by 5 bases, 5 bases remained unmatched. The CDR3 bases are TGTGCCAGCAGCTGGGGACTAGCGGGAGGTGACGAGACCCAGTACTTC. Protein product: CASSWGLAGGDETQYF.

This clone occurred a few times. This rearrangement joins TRBV5-4 to TRBJ2-5, with D maybe TRBD1 (6 bases). With 2 bases removed from V and 5 bases from J, the gap between germline ends came to 22 bases. Germline V gene lookup returns CDR1 SGHNT and CDR2 YYREEE (reference sequence). CDR3 length: 17 residues. The CDR3 loop is CASSLYPTGHLPETQYF. CDR3 bases: TGTGCCAGCAGCTTATACCCAACGGGACACTTGCCGGAGACCCAGTACTTC.

The chain employs TRBV27 and TRBJ1-2, with D unresolved. Looked up from germline, CDR1 is MNHEY and CDR2 is SMNVEV (reference sequence). Trimming cost V 5 bases and J 0 bases, with 13 bases left between them. This CDR3 has 15 residues. The CDR3 DNA reads TGTGCCAGCAGTCCCAAAGGGAGAGCTAACTATGGCTACACCTTC. Translating gives CASSPKGRANYGYTF.

J is TRBJ1-5 and V is TRBV30; TRBD1 is a possible D gene (6 bases). V lost 0 bases and J 1 base, leaving 25 bases between the germline ends. The CDR3 runs 20 residues. Germline V gene data show CDR1 as GTSNPN and CDR2 as SVGIG (reference sequence). CDR3 in DNA: TGTGCCTGGAGTGTCCCCCCTCCCACAGGGTATGGGGGAAGCAATCAGCCCCAGCATTTT. Residues: CAWSVPPPTGYGGSNQPQHF. The entire variable domain, with the rest obtained from reference TRBV30 and TRBJ1-5, is as follows: SQTIHQWPATLVQPVGSPLSLECTVEGTSNPNLYWYRQAAGRGLQLLFYSVGIGQISSEVPQNLSASRPQDRQFILSSKKLLLSDSGFYLCAWSVPPPTGYGGSNQPQHFGDGTRLSIL.

The chain carries TRBV5-4 and TRBJ1-2; 9 nucleotides line up with TRBD1. This CDR3 has 17 residues. Per the germline V gene, CDR1 is SGHNT and CDR2 is YYREEE (reference sequence). V gave up 3 bases and J gave up 0 bases; unmatched junction bases: 9. The CDR3: CASSSVTGGPTNYGYTF. The CDR3 nucleotides read TGTGCCAGCAGCTCGGTGACAGGGGGACCTACTAACTATGGCTACACCTTC.

The gene calls are TRBV30 and TRBJ2-7, with D perhaps matching TRBD2 (5 bases). The CDR3 consists of 12 residues. In germline, CDR1 is GTSNPN, CDR2 SVGIG (reference sequence). Trimming removed 3 bases at V and 3 bases at J, with 9 bases between. The CDR3 bases are TGTGCCTGGAGCGGGATAATCTACGAGCAGTACTTC. Translating it yields CAWSGIIYEQYF.

The J gene is TRBJ2-6, the V gene TRBV27, with TRBD1 matching over 8 bases. The trim removed 5 bases at V and 2 bases at J, leaving 5 bases unmatched. The CDR3 contains 16 residues. CDR1 and CDR2 (germline): MNHEY, SMNVEV (reference sequence). CDR3 protein: CASSLKDRAGANVLTF. CDR3 DNA sequence: TGTGCCAGCAGTCTTAAGGACAGGGCTGGGGCCAACGTCCTGACTTTC. Based on the CDR3 plus reference TRBV27 and TRBJ2-6, the full variable domain is EAQVTQNPRYLITVTGKKLTVTCSQNMNHEYMSWYRQDPGLGLRQIYYSMNVEVTDKGDVPEGYKVSRKEKRNFPLILESPSPNQTSLYFCASSLKDRAGANVLTFGAGSRLTVL.

This clone showed up just once. J is TRBJ2-3 and V is TRBV6-6; possible D gene TRBD1, 5 bases. Germline V lookup: CDR1 MNHNY, CDR2 SVGAGI (reference sequence). This CDR3 comprises 13 residues. V shed 11 bases and J shed 0 bases, with 12 bases lying between them. The CDR3 region has the DNA TGTGCCCTGGGGCAGCCTAGCACAGATACGCAGTATTTT. Its protein product is CALGQPSTDTQYF.

CDR3 DNA: TGCGCCAGCAGCCCGGGGAGTTTAGCGAGGGCCCAAGAGAATGAGCAGTTCTTC. Encoded protein: CASSPGSLARAQENEQFF. The chain combines TRBV5-1 with TRBJ2-1, with D maybe TRBD2 (5 bases). This CDR3 is built from 18 residues. Germline CDR1 SGHRS, CDR2 YFSETQ. The V and J ends lost 4 bases and 7 bases respectively, with 27 bases between them.

This chain joins TRBV6-6 and TRBJ1-2; D is perhaps TRBD1 (5 bases). In germline, CDR1 is MNHNY, CDR2 SVGAGI (reference sequence). The CDR3 contains 12 residues. Trimming removed 11 bases at V and 4 bases at J, with 14 bases between. The CDR3 bases are TGTGCCGGCGGCGGGGGGAGCTATGGCTACACCTTC. The encoded protein is CAGGGGSYGYTF.

This clone was found once. The genes are TRBV19 and TRBJ2-3, with 8 bases aligning to TRBD2. With 4 bases clipped from V and 4 bases from J, the junction kept 13 bases outside the gene matches. There are 17 residues in the CDR3. The germline CDR1 and CDR2 sequences are LNHDA and SQIVND (reference sequence). CDR3 coding DNA: TGTGCCAGTAGTAGAGCCCGGGAGGGCCGACTTCCAGATACGCAGTATTTT. Protein: CASSRAREGRLPDTQYF.